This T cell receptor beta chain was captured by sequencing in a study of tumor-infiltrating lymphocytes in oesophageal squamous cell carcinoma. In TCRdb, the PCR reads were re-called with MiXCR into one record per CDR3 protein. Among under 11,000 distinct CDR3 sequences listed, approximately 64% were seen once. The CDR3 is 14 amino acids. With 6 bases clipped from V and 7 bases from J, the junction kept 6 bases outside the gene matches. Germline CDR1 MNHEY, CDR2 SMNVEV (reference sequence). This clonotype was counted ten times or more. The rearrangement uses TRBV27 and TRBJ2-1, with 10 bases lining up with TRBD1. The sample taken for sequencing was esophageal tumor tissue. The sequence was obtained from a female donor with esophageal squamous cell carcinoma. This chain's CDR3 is CASRSGTGVNEQFF. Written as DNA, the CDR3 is TGTGCCAGCAGAAGTGGGACAGGGGTGAATGAGCAGTTCTTC.